The 18 T cell receptor beta chains presented below share a single source sample, sequenced in a study of glioma-infiltrating T cells after dendritic cell vaccination. Data came from immunoSEQ multiplex PCR; TCRdb stores just in-frame clones and leaves some out. The sample shows about 24,000 clones, nearly 90% of them seen only once. Time point described: after dendritic cell vaccination, including at tumor progression/relapse. The starting material was blood, obtained after dendritic cell vaccination. The receptors here all came from a human donor with glioblastoma.

The CDR3 DNA reads as TGTGCCAGCAGCGTAGATATAGGGGGGGGCCAAGAGACCCAGTACTTC. It specifies CASSVDIGGGQETQYF. This chain joins TRBV9 and TRBJ2-5; TRBD2 is a possible D gene (7 bases). Germline V gives CDR1 SGDLS, CDR2 YYNGEE. The germline V and J ends were trimmed by 0 bases and 1 base, with 13 bases remaining between them. CDR3 size: 16 residues.

This chain connects TRBV14 to TRBJ1-3; D is unresolved. The CDR3 spans 19 residues. V gave up 1 base and J gave up 1 base, with 20 bases separating them. Germline V gene sequence: CDR1 SGHDN, CDR2 FVKESK. CDR3 protein: CASSQVRGPGRRSGNTIYF. The CDR3 region has the DNA TGTGCCAGCAGCCAAGTGCGGGGTCCCGGCCGGAGGTCTGGAAACACCATATATTTT.

The chain joins TRBV6-6 to TRBJ1-2; D is ambiguous. V lost 6 bases and J lost 3, with 17 bases in between. The CDR3 loop spans 15 amino acids. Germline V gene sequence: CDR1 MNHNY, CDR2 SVGAGI (reference sequence). CDR3 amino acids: CASRADPLADYGYTF. DNA for the CDR3: TGTGCCAGCAGGGCTGACCCGTTGGCGGACTATGGCTACACCTTC.

V usage is TRBV19 and J usage is TRBJ2-2, with D unclear. Germline V gene sequence: CDR1 LNHDA, CDR2 SQIVND (reference sequence). V was pared by 10 bases and J by 5 bases, with 11 bases between. The CDR3 contains 12 residues. CDR3 bases: TGTGCCACAGCGAAGAGGACCGGGGAGCTGTTTTTT. Amino acids: CATAKRTGELFF. The variable domain in full, with the rest retrieved from reference TRBV19 and TRBJ2-2, is DGGITQSPKYLFRKEGQNVTLSCEQNLNHDAMYWYRQDPGQGLRLIYYSQIVNDFQKGDIAEGYSVSREKKESFPLTVTSAQKNPTAFYLCATAKRTGELFFGEGSRLTVL.

A single count supports this clone. V and J are TRBV11-2 and TRBJ2-7, with a possible D match to TRBD2 (5 bases). Trimming removed 1 base at V and 2 bases at J, with 9 bases between. The CDR3 runs 14 residues. Germline V gene lookup returns CDR1 SGHAT and CDR2 FQNNGV. The chain's CDR3 is CASSLVRGAYEQYF. CDR3 nucleotides: TGTGCCAGCAGCTTAGTCCGGGGAGCCTACGAGCAGTACTTC.

This sequence joins TRBV29-1 and TRBJ2-1; possible D gene TRBD1, 6 bases. Trimming left V 5 bases short and J 8 bases short, with 16 bases between. Germline loops: CDR1 SQVTM, CDR2 ANQGSEA. CDR3 length equals 13 residues. The CDR3 DNA reads TGCAGCGTTCCGGACAGCTTTTTGGATGAGCAGTTCTTC. Its protein product is CSVPDSFLDEQFF.

This chain uses TRBV19 with TRBJ2-7; D may be TRBD1 (6 bases). This CDR3 is built from 17 residues. V was shortened by 3 bases and J by 0 bases, with 18 bases between the two germline ends. The germline V gene has CDR1 LNHDA and CDR2 SQIVND (reference sequence). The CDR3 DNA follows: TGTGCCAGTAGTATTAAACCTTTCGACAGGATCTCCTACGAGCAGTACTTC. Protein product: CASSIKPFDRISYEQYF. The complete variable domain, with remaining parts taken from reference TRBV19 and TRBJ2-7, reads DGGITQSPKYLFRKEGQNVTLSCEQNLNHDAMYWYRQDPGQGLRLIYYSQIVNDFQKGDIAEGYSVSREKKESFPLTVTSAQKNPTAFYLCASSIKPFDRISYEQYFGPGTRLTVT.

The rearrangement uses TRBV30 and TRBJ2-1; 7 nucleotides agree with TRBD2. The CDR3 is 12 amino acids. J lost 2 bases, V lost 8 bases, and 3 bases had no gene match. CDR1 and CDR2 (germline): GTSNPN, SVGIG (reference sequence). Here the CDR3 reads CAGTTAYNEQFF. In DNA, the CDR3 is TGTGCCGGGACTACCGCCTACAATGAGCAGTTCTTC. The entire variable domain, with the rest obtained from reference TRBV30 and TRBJ2-1, is as follows: SQTIHQWPATLVQPVGSPLSLECTVEGTSNPNLYWYRQAAGRGLQLLFYSVGIGQISSEVPQNLSASRPQDRQFILSSKKLLLSDSGFYLCAGTTAYNEQFFGPGTRLTVL.

J is TRBJ1-6 and V is TRBV5-5, with no clear D. The CDR3 is 14 amino acids. V was pared by 0 bases and J by 7 bases, with 8 bases between. Germline V gene sequence: CDR1 SGHKS, CDR2 YYEKEE (reference sequence). In DNA, the CDR3 is TGTGCCAGCAGCTTGGGCAGGAAAAATTCACCCCTCCACTTT. Its protein is CASSLGRKNSPLHF.

About this clone: The sample has other DNA sequences that encode this CDR3 too. The chain couples TRBV11-2 to TRBJ2-7; 7 bases match TRBD1. The CDR3 is 14 residues long. Germline assignment: CDR1 SGHAT and CDR2 FQNNGV. V gave up 4 bases and J gave up 0 bases; unmatched junction bases: 3. CDR3 protein: CASSSGTASYEQYF. CDR3 DNA: TGTGCCAGCAGCTCCGGGACAGCCTCCTACGAGCAGTACTTC.

Points on this clone: Compared with germline, one end of the junction differs, possibly owing to a read error. Other DNA sequences in this specimen translate into the identical CDR3. J is TRBJ1-6 and V is TRBV6-1; D remains ambiguous. The germline CDR1 and CDR2 sequences are MNHNS and SASEGT. There are 15 residues in the CDR3. The CDR3 DNA reads as TGTGCCAGCAGGAGGGATGGCGCCTATAATTCCCCCCTCCACTTT. Amino acids: CASRRDGAYNSPLHF.

This rearrangement joins TRBV6-5 to TRBJ1-5, with TRBD1 as a possible D gene (6 bases). The CDR3 is made up of 15 amino acids. Trimming left V 6 bases short and J 4 bases short, with 16 bases between. CDR1 MNHEY and CDR2 SVGAGI come from the germline V gene. The CDR3 DNA sequence: TGTGCCAGCAGCCGTACAGGGAGGGGTAATCAGCCCCAGCATTTT. Translating gives CASSRTGRGNQPQHF.

The gene calls are TRBV6-6 and TRBJ2-1, with 7 nucleotides matching TRBD2. This CDR3 is built from 14 residues. Germline trimming cut 7 bases from V and 5 bases from J; bases unmatched to any gene: 8. Germline V gene lookup returns CDR1 MNHNY and CDR2 SVGAGI (reference sequence). As DNA, the CDR3 is TGTGCCAGCATGGATACTAGCGTGAACAATGAGCAGTTCTTC. This gives the protein CASMDTSVNNEQFF.

The chain uses TRBV15 and TRBJ2-7; 10 nucleotides align to TRBD2. This CDR3 is built from 14 residues. Germline V gene lookup returns CDR1 LNHNV and CDR2 YYDKDF (reference sequence). Trimming cost V 4 bases and J 4 bases; bases outside gene matches: 4. CDR3 amino acids: CATSISAGGYEQYF. For the CDR3, the DNA is TGTGCCACCAGCATCTCAGCGGGGGGGTACGAGCAGTACTTC.

J is TRBJ2-5 and V is TRBV19; weak D call: TRBD1 (6 bases). V lost 3 bases to trimming and J lost 4 bases, with 15 bases between them. The germline CDR1 and CDR2 sequences are LNHDA and SQIVND (reference sequence). The CDR3 covers 15 residues. The CDR3 DNA sequence: TGTGCCAGTAGTATGGGTTTAGGCAGGGGAGAGACCCAGTACTTC. Translated, it gives CASSMGLGRGETQYF.

This sequence joins TRBV7-8 and TRBJ1-2; D might be TRBD1 (5 bases). Trimming shortened V by 5 bases and J by 8 bases, and 15 bases separated the two germline ends. CDR1 and CDR2 (germline): SGHVS, FQNEAQ. CDR3 length equals 13 residues. The CDR3 region has the DNA TGTGCCAGCAGCCTCCTTACAGGAGGGGGCTACACCTTC. Residues: CASSLLTGGGYTF.

The chain couples TRBV7-9 to TRBJ2-7, with D tentatively TRBD1 (6 bases). Trimming left V 6 bases short and J 11 bases short, with 11 bases between. Germline V lookup: CDR1 SEHNR, CDR2 FQNEAQ (reference sequence). The CDR3 sequence is 10 residues long. This CDR3 reads CASRSQGKYF. For the CDR3, the DNA is TGTGCCAGCAGATCCCAGGGGAAGTACTTC. Full variable domain (outside the CDR3, taken from reference TRBV7-9 and TRBJ2-7): DTGVSQNPRHKITKRGQNVTFRCDPISEHNRLYWYRQTLGQGPEFLTYFQNEAQLEKSRLLSDRFSAERPKGSFSTLEIQRTEQGDSAMYLCASRSQGKYFGPGTRLTVT.

The chain has TRBV7-9 and TRBJ2-7; no clear D. The germline V and J ends were trimmed by 5 bases and 3 bases, with 20 bases remaining between them. Germline assignment: CDR1 SEHNR and CDR2 FQNEAQ (reference sequence). The CDR3 totals 16 residues. For the CDR3, the DNA is TGTGCCAGCAGCCCCCGTTGGGCAGGCAGTGACTACGAGCAGTACTTC. Translated, it gives CASSPRWAGSDYEQYF.